The clone carrying this TCR beta chain was counted ten times or more. Its antigen is undetermined. These data belong to a study of T cell repertoires in cytomegalovirus infection. Study-wide background: Public TCR beta signatures provided an indication of both CMV infection and a matching HLA type. Study outcomes and limitations: HLA-C-restricted CMV-specific TCR beta clonotypes prevailed in the ex vivo response. Frequencies of public TCR beta families were cumulated, and this identified carriers of CMV plus the relevant HLA.

TCRdb reprocessed the reads with MiXCR, giving one entry per CDR3 protein. This table holds about 130,000 distinct CDR3 sequences, 8.8% found once. V lost 7 bases and J lost 3, with 12 bases in between. This CDR3 region has 12 residues. From germline, CDR1 is SQVTM and CDR2 ANQGSEA. Material: PBMCs. This receptor was taken from a human donor in good health (CMV status not recorded). Some clones in this sample may be carry-over from other donors' samples. V and J are TRBV29-1 and TRBJ1-1; D is possibly TRBD1 (6 bases). The CDR3 DNA follows: TGCAGCGCCGGGACACCCGACACTGAAGCTTTCTTT. This gives the protein CSAGTPDTEAFF.